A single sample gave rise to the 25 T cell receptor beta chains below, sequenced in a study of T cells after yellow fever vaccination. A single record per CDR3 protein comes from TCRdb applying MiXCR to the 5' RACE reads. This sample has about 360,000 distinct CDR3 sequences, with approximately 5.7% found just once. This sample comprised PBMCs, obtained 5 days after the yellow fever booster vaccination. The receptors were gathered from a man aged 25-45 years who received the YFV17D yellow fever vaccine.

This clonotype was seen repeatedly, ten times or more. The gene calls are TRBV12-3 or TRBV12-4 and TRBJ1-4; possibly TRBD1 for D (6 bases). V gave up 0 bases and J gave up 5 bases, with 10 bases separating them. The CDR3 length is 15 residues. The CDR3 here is CASSLATGKNEKLFF. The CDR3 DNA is TGTGCCAGCAGTTTAGCTACAGGGAAGAATGAAAAACTGTTTTTT.

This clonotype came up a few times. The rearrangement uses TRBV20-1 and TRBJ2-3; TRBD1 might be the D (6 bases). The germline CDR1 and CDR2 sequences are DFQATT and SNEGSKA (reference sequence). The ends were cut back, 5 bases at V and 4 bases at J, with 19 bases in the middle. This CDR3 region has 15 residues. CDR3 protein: CSAVNRDTLADTQYF. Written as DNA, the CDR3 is TGCAGTGCTGTGAACCGGGACACCCTGGCAGATACGCAGTATTTT.

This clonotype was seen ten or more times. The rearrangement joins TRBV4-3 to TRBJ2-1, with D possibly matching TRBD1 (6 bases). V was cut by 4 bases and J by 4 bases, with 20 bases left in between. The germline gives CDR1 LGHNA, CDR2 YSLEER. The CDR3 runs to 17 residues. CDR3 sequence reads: CASSLRTTGHLYNEQFF. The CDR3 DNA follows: TGCGCCAGCAGCCTCAGAACCACGGGACACCTTTACAATGAGCAGTTCTTC.

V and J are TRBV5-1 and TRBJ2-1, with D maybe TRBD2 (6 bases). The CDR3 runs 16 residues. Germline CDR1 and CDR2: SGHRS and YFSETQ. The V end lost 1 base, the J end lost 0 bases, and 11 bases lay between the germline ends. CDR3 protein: CASSLTGGNSYNEQFF. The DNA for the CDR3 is TGCGCCAGCAGCTTGACTGGGGGGAACTCCTACAATGAGCAGTTCTTC.

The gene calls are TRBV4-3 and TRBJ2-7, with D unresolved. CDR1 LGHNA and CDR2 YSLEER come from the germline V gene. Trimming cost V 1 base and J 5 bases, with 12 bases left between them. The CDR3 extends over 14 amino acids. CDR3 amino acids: CASSQGRSQDEQYF. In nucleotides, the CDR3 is TGCGCCAGCAGCCAAGGACGATCTCAGGACGAGCAGTACTTC.

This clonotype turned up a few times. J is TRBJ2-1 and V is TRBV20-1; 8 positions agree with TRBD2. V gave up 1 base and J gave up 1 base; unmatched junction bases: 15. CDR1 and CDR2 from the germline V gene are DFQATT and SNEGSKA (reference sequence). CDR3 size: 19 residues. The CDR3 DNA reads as TGCAGTGCTAGAGTGCCCCTAGCGGGCCGCACTGTTTCCTACAATGAGCAGTTCTTC. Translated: CSARVPLAGRTVSYNEQFF.

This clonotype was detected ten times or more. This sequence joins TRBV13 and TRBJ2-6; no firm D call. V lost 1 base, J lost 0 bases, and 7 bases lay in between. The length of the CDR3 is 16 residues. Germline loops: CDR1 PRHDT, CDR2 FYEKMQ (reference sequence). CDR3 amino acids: CASSLAVFSGANVLTF. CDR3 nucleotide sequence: TGTGCCAGCAGCTTAGCGGTCTTCTCTGGGGCCAACGTCCTGACTTTC.

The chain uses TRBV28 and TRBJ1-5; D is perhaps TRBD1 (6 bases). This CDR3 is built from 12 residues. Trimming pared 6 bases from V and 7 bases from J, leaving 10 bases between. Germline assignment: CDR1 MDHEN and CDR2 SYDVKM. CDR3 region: CASRATGQPQHF. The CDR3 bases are TGTGCCAGCAGGGCCACAGGGCAGCCCCAGCATTTT. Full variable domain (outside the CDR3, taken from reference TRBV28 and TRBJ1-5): DVKVTQSSRYLVKRTGEKVFLECVQDMDHENMFWYRQDPGLGLRLIYFSYDVKMKEKGDIPEGYSVSREKKERFSLILESASTNQTSMYLCASRATGQPQHFGDGTRLSIL.

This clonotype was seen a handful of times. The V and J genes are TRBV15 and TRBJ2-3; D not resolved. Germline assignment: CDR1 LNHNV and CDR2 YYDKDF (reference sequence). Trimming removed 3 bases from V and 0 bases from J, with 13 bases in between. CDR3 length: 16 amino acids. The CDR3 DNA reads TGTGCCACCAGCAGCACCCTAGGCACTAGCACAGATACGCAGTATTTT. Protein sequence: CATSSTLGTSTDTQYF. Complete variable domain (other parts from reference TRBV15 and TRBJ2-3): DAMVIQNPRYQVTQFGKPVTLSCSQTLNHNVMYWYQQKSSQAPKLLFHYYDKDFNNEADTPDNFQSRRPNTSFCFLDIRSPGLGDTAMYLCATSSTLGTSTDTQYFGPGTRLTVL.

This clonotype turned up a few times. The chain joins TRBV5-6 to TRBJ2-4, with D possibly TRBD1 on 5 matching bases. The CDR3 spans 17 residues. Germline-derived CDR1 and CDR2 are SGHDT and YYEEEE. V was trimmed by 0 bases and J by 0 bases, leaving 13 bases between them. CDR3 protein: CASSLVRTDIAKNIQYF. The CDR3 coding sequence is TGTGCCAGCAGCTTGGTCCGAACGGACATAGCCAAAAACATTCAGTACTTC.

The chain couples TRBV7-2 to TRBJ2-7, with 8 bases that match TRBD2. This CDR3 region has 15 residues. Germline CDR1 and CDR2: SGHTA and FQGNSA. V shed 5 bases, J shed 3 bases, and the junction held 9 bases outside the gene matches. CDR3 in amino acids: CASSPSGGMGYEQYF. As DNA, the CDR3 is TGTGCCAGCAGCCCCTCGGGAGGGATGGGCTACGAGCAGTACTTC.

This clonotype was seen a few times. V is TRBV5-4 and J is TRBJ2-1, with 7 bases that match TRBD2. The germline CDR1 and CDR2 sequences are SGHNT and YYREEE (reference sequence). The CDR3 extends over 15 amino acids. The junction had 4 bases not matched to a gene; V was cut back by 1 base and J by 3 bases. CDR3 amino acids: CASSLWAGVYNEQFF. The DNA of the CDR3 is TGTGCCAGCAGCTTGTGGGCGGGAGTCTACAATGAGCAGTTCTTC.

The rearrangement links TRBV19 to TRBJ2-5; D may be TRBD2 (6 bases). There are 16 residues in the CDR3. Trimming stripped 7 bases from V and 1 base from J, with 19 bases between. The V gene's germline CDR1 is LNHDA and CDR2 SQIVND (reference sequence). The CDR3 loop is CASTLTPFGGQETQYF. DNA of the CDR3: TGTGCCAGTACCTTAACACCCTTCGGGGGCCAAGAGACCCAGTACTTC.

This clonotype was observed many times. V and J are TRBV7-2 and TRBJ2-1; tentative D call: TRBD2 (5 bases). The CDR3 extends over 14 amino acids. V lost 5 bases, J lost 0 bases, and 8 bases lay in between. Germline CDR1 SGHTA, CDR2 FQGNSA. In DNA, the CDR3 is TGTGCCAGCAGCCGCGCGGGCTCCTACAATGAGCAGTTCTTC. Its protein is CASSRAGSYNEQFF.

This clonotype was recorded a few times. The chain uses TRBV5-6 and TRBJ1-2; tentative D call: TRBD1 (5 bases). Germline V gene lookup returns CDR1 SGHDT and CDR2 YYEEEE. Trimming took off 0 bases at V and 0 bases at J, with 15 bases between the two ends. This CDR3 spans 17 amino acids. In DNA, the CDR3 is TGTGCCAGCAGCTTGGGTGGGACCGCGCGTACTAACTATGGCTACACCTTC. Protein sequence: CASSLGGTARTNYGYTF.

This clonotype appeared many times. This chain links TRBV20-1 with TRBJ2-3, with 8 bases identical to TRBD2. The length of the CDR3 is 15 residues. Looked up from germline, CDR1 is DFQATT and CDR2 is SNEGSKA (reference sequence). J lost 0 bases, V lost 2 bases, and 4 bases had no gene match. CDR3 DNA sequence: TGCAGTGCTAGACACAGCGGGAGCAGCACAGATACGCAGTATTTT. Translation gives CSARHSGSSTDTQYF.

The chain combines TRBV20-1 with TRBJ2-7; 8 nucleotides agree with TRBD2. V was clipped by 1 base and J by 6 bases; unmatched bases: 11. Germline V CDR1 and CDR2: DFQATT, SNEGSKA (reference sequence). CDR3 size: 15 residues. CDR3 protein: CSARAPPPGGGEQYF. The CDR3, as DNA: TGCAGTGCTAGAGCTCCTCCGCCGGGAGGGGGCGAGCAGTACTTC.

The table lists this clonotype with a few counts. The CDR3 loop is CASSTSGRAFSYEQYF. The CDR3, as DNA: TGTGCCAGCAGCACTAGCGGGAGGGCCTTCTCCTACGAGCAGTACTTC. This chain joins TRBV7-9 and TRBJ2-7; 13 bases map to TRBD2. Losses at the gene ends were 5 bases for V and 0 bases for J; bases not matched to a gene: 4. The CDR3 runs to 16 residues. Germline values: CDR1 SEHNR, CDR2 FQNEAQ (reference sequence).

The CDR3 loop reads CASSSLVGNEQFF. As DNA, the CDR3 is TGTGCCAGCAGCTCGTTGGTCGGCAATGAGCAGTTCTTC. V usage is TRBV5-8 and J usage is TRBJ2-1; no clear D gene. The germline CDR1 and CDR2 sequences are SGHTS and YDEGEE. This CDR3 comprises 13 residues. The ends were cut back, 3 bases at V and 6 bases at J, with 10 bases in the middle.

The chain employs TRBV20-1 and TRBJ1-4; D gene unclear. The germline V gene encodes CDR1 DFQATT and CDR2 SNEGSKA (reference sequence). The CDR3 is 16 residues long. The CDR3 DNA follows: TGCTGCGCTCTCCCCCAGGTGCTAACAACTAATGAAAAACTGTTTTTT. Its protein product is CCALPQVLTTNEKLFF.

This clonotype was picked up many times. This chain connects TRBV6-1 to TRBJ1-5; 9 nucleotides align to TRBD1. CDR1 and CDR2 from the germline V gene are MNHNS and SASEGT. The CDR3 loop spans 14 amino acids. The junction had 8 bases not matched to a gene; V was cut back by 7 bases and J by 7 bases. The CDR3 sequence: CASTRTGGRQPQHF. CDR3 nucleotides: TGTGCCAGCACTCGAACAGGGGGCAGGCAGCCCCAGCATTTT.

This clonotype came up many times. The CDR3 nucleotides read TGCAGCGTTGATAATTCTGCAGGGACTGTCTCTGAAGCTTTCTTT. Protein product: CSVDNSAGTVSEAFF. The chain carries TRBV29-1 and TRBJ1-1; perhaps TRBD1 as D (5 bases). Germline V lookup: CDR1 SQVTM, CDR2 ANQGSEA. The V end lost 3 bases, the J end lost 6 bases, and 20 bases lay between the germline ends. This CDR3 is 15 amino acids long.

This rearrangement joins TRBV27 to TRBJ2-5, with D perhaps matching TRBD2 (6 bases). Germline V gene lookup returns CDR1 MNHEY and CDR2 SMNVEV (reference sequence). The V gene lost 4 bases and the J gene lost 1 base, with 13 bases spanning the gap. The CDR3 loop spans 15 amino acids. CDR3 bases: TGTGCCAGCAGTTCGGCCGGGAGTGTCCAAGAGACCCAGTACTTC. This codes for CASSSAGSVQETQYF.

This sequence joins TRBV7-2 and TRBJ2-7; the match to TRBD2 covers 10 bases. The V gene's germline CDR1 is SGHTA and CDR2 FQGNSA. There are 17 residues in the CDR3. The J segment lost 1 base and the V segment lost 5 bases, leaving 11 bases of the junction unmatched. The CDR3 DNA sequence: TGTGCCAGCAGCCCCGGACACTGGACTAGCGGTTCCTACGAGCAGTACTTC. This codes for CASSPGHWTSGSYEQYF.

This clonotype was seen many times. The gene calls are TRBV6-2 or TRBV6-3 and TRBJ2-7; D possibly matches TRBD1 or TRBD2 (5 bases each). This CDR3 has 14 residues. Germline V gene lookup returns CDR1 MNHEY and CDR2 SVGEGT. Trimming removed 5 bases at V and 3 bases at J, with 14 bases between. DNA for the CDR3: TGTGCCAGCAGTCGGGACGCTTACGACTACGAGCAGTACTTC. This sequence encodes CASSRDAYDYEQYF.